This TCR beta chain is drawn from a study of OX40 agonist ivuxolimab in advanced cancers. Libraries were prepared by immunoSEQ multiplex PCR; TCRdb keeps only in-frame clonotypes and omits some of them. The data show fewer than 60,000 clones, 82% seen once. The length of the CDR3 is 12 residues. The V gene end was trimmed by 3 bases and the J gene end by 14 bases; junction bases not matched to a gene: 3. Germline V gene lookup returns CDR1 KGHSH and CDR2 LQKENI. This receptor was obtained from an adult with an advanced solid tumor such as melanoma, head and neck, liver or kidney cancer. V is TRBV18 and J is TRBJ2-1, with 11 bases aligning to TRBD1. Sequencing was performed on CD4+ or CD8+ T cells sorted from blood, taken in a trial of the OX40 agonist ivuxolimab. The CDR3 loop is CASSPDRGPEFF. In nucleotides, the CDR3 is TGTGCCAGCTCACCGGACAGGGGGCCCGAGTTCTTC.